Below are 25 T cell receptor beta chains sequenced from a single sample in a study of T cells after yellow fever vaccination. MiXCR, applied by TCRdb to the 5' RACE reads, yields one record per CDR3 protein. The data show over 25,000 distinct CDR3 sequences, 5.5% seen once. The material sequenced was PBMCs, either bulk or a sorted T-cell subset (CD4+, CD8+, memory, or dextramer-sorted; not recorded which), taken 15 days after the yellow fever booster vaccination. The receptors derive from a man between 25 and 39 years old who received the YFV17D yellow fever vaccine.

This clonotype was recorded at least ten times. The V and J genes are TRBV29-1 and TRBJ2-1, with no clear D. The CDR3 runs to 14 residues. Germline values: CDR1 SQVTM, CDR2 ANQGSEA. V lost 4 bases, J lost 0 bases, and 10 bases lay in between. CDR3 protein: CSVVPASSYNEQFF. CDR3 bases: TGCAGCGTTGTCCCCGCTAGCTCCTACAATGAGCAGTTCTTC.

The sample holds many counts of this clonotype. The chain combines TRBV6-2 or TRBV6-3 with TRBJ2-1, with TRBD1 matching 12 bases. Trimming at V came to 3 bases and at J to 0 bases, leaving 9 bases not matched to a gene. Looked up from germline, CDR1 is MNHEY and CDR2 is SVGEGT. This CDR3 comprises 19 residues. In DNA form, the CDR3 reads TGTGCCAGCAGTTATCGGGACAGGGGGCGGGTTCTCTCCTACAATGAGCAGTTCTTC. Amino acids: CASSYRDRGRVLSYNEQFF.

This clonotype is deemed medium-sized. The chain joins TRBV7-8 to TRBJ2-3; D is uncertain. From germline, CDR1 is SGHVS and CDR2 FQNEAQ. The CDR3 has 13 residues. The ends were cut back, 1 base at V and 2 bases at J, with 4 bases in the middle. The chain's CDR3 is CASSLDLTDTQYF. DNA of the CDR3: TGTGCCAGCAGCTTAGACCTCACAGATACGCAGTATTTT.

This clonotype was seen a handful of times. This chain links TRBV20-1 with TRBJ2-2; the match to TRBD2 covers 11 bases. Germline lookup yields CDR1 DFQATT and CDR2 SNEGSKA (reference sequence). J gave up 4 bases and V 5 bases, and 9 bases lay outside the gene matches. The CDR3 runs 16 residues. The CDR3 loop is CSAAGLAEVGTGELFF. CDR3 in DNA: TGCAGTGCTGCGGGACTAGCGGAGGTCGGCACCGGGGAGCTGTTTTTT.

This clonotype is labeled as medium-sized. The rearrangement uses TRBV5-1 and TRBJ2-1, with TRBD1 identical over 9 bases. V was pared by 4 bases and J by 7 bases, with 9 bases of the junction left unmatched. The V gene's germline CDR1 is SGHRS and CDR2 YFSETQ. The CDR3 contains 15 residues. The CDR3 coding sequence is TGCGCCAGCAGCATCACTGCCGGGACAGGGAATGAGCAGTTCTTC. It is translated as CASSITAGTGNEQFF.

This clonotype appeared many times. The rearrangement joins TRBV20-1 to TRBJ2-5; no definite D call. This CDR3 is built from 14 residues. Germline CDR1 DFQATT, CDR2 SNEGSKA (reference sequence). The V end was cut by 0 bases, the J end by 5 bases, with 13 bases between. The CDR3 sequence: CSARDRPPQETQYF. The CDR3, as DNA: TGCAGTGCTAGAGATCGGCCTCCACAGGAGACCCAGTACTTC.

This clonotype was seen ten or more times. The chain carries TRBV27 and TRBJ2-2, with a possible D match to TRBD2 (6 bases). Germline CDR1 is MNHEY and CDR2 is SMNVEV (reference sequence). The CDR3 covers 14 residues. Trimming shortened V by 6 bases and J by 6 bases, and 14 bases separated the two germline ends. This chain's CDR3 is CASSRETRPGELFF. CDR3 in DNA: TGTGCCAGCAGCAGGGAGACTAGACCCGGGGAGCTGTTTTTT.

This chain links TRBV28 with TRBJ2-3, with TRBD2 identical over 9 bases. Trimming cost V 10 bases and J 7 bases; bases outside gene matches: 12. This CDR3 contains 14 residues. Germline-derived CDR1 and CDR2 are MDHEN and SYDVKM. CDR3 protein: CAIGPGLAGNTQYF. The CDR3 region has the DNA TGTGCCATCGGCCCGGGGCTAGCGGGAAATACGCAGTATTTT.

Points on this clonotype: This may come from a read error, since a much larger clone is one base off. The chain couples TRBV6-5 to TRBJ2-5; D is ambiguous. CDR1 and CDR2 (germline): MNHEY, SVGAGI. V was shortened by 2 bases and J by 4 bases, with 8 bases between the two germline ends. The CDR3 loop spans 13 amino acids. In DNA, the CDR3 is TGTGCCAGCAGTTACAGTGAAGGAGAGACCCAGTACTTC. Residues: CASSYSEGETQYF.

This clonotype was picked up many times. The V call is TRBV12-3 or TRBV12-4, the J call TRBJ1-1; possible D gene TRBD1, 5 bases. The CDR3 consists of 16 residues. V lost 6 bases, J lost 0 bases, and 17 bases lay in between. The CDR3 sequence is CASSPSGGGLNTEAFF. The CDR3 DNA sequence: TGTGCCAGCAGCCCTTCCGGGGGGGGGTTGAACACTGAAGCTTTCTTT.

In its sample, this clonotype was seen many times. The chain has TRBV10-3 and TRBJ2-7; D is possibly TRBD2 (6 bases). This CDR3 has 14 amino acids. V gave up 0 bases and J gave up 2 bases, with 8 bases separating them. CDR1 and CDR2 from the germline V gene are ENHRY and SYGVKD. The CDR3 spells CAISESGGPYEQYF. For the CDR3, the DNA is TGTGCCATCAGTGAGTCGGGGGGACCCTACGAGCAGTACTTC.

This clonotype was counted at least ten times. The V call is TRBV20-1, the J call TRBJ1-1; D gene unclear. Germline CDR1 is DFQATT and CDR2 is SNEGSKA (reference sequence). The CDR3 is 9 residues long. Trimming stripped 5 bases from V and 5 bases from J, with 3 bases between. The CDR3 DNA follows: TGCAGTGCTGCTACTGAAGCTTTCTTT. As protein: CSAATEAFF.

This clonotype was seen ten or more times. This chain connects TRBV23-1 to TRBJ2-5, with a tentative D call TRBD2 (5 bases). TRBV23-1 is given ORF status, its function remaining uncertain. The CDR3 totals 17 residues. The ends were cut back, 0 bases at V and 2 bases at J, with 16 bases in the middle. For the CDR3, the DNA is TGCGCCAGCAGTCAATCGTTCGGGGTGGGATCTCAAGAGACCCAGTACTTC. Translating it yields CASSQSFGVGSQETQYF.

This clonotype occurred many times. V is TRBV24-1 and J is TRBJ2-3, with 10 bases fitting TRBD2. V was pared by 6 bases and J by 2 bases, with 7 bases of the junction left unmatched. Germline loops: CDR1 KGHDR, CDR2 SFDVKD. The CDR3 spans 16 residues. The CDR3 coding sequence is TGTGCCACCAGTCCTAGCGGGAGAGGTAACACAGATACGCAGTATTTT. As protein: CATSPSGRGNTDTQYF.

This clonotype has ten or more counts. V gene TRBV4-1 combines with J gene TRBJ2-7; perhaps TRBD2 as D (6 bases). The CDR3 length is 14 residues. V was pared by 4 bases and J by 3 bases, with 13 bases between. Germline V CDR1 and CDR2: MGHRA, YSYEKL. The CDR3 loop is CASSRAAGIYEQYF. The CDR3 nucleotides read TGCGCCAGCAGCCGGGCCGCGGGGATCTACGAGCAGTACTTC.

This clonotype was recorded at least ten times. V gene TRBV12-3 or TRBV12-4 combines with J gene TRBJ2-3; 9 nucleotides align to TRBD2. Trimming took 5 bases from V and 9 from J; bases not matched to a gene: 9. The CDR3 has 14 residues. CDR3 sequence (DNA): TGTGCCAGCAGTGATAGCGGGAGAGGCGGAACGCAGTATTTT. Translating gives CASSDSGRGGTQYF.

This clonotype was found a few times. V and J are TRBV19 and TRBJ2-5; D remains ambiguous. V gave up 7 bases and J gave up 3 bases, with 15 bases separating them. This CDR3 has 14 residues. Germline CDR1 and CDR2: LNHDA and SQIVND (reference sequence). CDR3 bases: TGTGCCAGTATCGTCTGGCGGCCGAAAGAGACCCAGTACTTC. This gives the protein CASIVWRPKETQYF.

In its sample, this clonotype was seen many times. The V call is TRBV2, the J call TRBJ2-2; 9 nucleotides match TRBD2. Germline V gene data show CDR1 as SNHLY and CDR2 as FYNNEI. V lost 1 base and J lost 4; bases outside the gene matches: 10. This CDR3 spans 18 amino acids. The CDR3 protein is CASSEGGWTSAFTGELFF. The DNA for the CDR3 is TGTGCCAGCAGTGAAGGGGGCTGGACTAGCGCATTCACCGGGGAGCTGTTTTTT.

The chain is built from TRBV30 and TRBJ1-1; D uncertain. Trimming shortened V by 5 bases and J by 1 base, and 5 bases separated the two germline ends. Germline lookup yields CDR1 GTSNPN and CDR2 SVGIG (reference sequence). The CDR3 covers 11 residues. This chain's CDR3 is CAWGANTEAFF. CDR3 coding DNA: TGTGCCTGGGGAGCGAACACTGAAGCTTTCTTT.

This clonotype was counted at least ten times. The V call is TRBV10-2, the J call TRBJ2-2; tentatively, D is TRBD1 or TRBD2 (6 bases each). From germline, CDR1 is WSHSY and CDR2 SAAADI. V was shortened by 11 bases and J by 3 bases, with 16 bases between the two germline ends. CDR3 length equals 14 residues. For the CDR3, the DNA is TGCGCCGGAGGGGGGACCCAGTACACCGGGGAGCTGTTTTTT. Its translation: CAGGGTQYTGELFF.

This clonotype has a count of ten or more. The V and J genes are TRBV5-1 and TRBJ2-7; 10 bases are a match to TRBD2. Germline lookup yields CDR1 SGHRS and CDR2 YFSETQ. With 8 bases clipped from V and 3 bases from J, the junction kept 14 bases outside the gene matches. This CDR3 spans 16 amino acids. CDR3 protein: CASLPTTSGVYYEQYF. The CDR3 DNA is TGCGCCAGTCTCCCCACAACTAGCGGGGTATACTACGAGCAGTACTTC.

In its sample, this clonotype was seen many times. The CDR3 reads CASSRDLSGANVLTF. In nucleotides, the CDR3 is TGTGCCAGTAGCCGAGACCTTTCTGGGGCCAACGTCCTGACTTTC. The chain employs TRBV19 and TRBJ2-6; D is undetermined. Trimming removed 6 bases at V and 1 base at J, with 10 bases between. CDR1 and CDR2 from the germline V gene are LNHDA and SQIVND (reference sequence). The CDR3 spans 15 residues.

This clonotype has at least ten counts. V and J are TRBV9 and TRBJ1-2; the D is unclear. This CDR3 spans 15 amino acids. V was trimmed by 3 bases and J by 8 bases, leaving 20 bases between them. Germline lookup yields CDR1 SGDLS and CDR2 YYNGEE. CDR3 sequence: CASSGSLKGLGGYTF. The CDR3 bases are TGTGCCAGCAGCGGATCCCTAAAAGGGCTCGGCGGCTACACCTTC. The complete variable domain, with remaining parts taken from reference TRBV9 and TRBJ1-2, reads DSGVTQTPKHLITATGQRVTLRCSPRSGDLSVYWYQQSLDQGLQFLIQYYNGEERAKGNILERFSAQQFPDLHSELNLSSLELGDSALYFCASSGSLKGLGGYTFGSGTRLTVV.

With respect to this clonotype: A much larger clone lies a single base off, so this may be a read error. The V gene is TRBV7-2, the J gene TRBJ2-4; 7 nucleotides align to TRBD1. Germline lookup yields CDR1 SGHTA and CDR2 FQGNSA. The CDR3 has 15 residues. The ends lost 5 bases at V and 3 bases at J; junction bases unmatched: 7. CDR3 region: CASSVQTGFKNIQYF. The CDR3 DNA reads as TGTGCCAGCAGCGTTCAGACAGGGTTCAAAAACATTCAGTACTTC. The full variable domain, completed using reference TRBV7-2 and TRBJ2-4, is GAGVSQSPSNKVTEKGKDVELRCDPISGHTALYWYRQSLGQGLEFLIYFQGNSAPDKSGLPSDRFSAERTGGSVSTLTIQRTQQEDSAVYLCASSVQTGFKNIQYFGAGTRLSVL.

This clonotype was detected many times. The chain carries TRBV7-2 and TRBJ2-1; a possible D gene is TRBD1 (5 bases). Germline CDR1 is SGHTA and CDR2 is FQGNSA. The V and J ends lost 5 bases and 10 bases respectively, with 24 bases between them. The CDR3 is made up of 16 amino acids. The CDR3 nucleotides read TGTGCCAGCAGCCCCTCGTTCCAACCCACAGGAAAGGAGCAGTTCTTC. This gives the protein CASSPSFQPTGKEQFF.